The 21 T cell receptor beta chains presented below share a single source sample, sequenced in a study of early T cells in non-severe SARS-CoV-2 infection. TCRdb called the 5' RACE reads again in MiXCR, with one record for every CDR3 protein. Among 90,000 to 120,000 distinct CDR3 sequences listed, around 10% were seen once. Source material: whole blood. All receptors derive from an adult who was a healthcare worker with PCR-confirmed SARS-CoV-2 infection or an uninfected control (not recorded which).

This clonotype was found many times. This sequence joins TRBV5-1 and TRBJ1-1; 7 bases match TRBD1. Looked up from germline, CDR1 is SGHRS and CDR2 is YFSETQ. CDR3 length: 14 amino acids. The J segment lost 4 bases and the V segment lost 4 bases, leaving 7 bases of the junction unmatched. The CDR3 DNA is TGCGCCAGCAGCATCTCAGGGGGAGGCACTGAAGCTTTCTTT. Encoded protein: CASSISGGGTEAFF.

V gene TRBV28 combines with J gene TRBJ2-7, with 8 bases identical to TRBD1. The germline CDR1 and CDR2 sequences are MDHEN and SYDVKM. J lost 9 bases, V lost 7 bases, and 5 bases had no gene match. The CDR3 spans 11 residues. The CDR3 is CASIQQGAQYF. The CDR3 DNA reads TGTGCCAGCATCCAGCAGGGGGCGCAGTACTTC.

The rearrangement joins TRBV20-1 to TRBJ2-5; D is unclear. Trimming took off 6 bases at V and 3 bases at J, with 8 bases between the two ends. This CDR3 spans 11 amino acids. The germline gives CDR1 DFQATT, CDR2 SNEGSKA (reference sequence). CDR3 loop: CSASAEETQYF. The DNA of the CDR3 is TGCAGTGCGTCCGCGGAAGAGACCCAGTACTTC.

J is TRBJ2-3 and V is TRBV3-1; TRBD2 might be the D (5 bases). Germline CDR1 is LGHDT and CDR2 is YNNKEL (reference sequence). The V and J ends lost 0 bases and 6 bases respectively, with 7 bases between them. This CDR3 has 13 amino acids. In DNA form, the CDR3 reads TGTGCCAGCAGCCAAGATCGCGGGGATACGCAGTATTTT. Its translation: CASSQDRGDTQYF.

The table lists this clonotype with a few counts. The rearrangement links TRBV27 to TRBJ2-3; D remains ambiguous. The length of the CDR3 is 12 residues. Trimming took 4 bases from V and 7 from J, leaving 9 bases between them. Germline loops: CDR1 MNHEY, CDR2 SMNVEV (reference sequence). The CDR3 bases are TGTGCCAGCAGTTCCCCACCCCATACGCAGTATTTT. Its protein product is CASSSPPHTQYF.

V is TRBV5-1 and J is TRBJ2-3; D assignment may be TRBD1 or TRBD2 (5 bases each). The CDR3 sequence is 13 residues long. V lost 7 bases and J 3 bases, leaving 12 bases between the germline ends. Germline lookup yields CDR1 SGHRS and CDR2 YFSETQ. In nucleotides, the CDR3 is TGCGCCAGCGGGACCGCGCCAACAGATACGCAGTATTTT. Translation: CASGTAPTDTQYF.

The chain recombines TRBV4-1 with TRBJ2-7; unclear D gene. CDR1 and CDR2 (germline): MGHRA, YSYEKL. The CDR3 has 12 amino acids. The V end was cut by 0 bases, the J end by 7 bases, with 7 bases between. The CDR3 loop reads CASSQEVGEQYF. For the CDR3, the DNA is TGCGCCAGCAGCCAAGAAGTTGGGGAGCAGTACTTC.

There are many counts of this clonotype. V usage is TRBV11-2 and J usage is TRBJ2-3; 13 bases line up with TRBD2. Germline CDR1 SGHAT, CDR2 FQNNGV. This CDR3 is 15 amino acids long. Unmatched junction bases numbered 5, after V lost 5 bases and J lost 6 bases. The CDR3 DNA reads TGTGCCAGCAGCCGACGGACTAGCGGGAGCGATACGCAGTATTTT. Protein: CASSRRTSGSDTQYF.

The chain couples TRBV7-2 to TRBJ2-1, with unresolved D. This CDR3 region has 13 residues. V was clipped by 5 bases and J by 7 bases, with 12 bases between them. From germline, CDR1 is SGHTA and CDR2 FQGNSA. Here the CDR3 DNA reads TGTGCCAGCAGCCGTTCTTGGGGTAATGAGCAGTTCTTC. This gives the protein CASSRSWGNEQFF.

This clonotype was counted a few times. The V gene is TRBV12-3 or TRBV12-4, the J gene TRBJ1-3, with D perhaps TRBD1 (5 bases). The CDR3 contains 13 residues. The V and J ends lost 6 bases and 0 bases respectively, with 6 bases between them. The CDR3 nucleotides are TGTGCCAGCAGGACAGCCTCTGGAAACACCATATATTTT. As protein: CASRTASGNTIYF.

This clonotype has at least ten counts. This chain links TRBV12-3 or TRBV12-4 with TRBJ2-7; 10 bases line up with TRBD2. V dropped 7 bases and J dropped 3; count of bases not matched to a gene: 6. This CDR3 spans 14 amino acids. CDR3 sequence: CASNLAGENYEQYF. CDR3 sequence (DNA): TGTGCCAGCAACCTAGCGGGAGAGAACTACGAGCAGTACTTC.

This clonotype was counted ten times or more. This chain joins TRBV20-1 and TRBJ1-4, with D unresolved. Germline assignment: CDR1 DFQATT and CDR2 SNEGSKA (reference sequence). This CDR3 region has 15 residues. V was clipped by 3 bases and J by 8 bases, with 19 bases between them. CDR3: CSARPGAGSYEKLFF. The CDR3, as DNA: TGCAGTGCTAGGCCGGGAGCCGGTTCATACGAAAAACTGTTTTTT.

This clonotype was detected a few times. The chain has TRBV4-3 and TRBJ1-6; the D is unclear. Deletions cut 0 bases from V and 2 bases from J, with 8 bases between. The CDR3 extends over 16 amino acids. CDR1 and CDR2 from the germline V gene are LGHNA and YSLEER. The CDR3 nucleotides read TGCGCCAGCAGCCAAGAGACGGGAACCTATAATTCACCCCTCCACTTT. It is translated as CASSQETGTYNSPLHF.

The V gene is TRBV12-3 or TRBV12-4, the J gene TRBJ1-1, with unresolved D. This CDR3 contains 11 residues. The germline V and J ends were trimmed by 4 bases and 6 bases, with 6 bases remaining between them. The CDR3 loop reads CASSSGPEAFF. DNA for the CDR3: TGTGCCAGCAGTTCGGGTCCTGAAGCTTTCTTT.

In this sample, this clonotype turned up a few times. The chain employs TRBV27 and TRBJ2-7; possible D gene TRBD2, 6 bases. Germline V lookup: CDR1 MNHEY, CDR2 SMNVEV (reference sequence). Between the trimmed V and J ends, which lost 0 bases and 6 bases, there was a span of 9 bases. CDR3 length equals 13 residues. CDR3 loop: CASSLSAGTEQYF. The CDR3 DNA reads TGTGCCAGCAGTTTATCCGCGGGGACCGAGCAGTACTTC.

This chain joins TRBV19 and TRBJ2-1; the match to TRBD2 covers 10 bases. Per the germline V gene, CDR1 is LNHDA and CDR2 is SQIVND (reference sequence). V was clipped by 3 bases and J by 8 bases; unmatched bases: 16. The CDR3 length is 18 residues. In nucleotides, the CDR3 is TGTGCCAGTAGTATTGGGGCTAGCGGGAGAATCGGGTACGATGAGCAGTTCTTC. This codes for CASSIGASGRIGYDEQFF.

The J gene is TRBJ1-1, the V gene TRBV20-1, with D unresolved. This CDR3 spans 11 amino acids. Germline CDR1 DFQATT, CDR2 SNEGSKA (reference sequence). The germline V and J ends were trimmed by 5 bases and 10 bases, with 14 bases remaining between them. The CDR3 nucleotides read TGCAGTGCTGGATCCCGGGCCGGAGCTTTCTTT. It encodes CSAGSRAGAFF.

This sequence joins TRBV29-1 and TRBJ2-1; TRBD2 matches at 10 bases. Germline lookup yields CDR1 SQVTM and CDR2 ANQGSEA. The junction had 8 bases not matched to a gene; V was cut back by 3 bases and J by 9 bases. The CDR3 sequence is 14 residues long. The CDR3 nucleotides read TGCAGCGTTGATCGGGCTAGCGGGAGATCTGAGCAGTTCTTC. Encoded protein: CSVDRASGRSEQFF.

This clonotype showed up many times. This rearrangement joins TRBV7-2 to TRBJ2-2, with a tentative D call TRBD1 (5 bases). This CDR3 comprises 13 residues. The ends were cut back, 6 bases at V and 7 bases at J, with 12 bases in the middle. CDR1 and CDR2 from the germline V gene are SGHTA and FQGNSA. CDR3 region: CASRLQEIGELFF. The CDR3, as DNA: TGTGCCAGCAGGTTACAGGAGATCGGGGAGCTGTTTTTT.

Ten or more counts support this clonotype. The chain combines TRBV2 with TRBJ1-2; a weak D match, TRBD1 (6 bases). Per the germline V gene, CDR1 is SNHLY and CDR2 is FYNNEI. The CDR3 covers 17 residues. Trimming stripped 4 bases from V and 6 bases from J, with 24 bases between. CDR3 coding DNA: TGTGCCAGCAGTGGTAAACAGGGCGTGGCGTTCGTGGATGGCTACACCTTC. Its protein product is CASSGKQGVAFVDGYTF. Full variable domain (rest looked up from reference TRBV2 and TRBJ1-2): EPEVTQTPSHQVTQMGQEVILRCVPISNHLYFYWYRQILGQKVEFLVSFYNNEISEKSEIFDDQFSVERPDGSNFTLKIRSTKLEDSAMYFCASSGKQGVAFVDGYTFGSGTRLTVV.

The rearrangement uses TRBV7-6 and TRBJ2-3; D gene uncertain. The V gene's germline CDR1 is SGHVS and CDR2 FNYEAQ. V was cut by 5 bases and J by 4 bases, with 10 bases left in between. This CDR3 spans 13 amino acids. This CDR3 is CASSDTGPDTQYF. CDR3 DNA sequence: TGTGCCAGCAGCGACACGGGCCCAGATACGCAGTATTTT.